Shown below are 14 T cell receptor beta chains from a single sample sequenced in a study of Ad26.COV2.S vaccination and SARS-CoV-2 variants. Treatment meaning: 15 to 20 received Ad26.COV2.S at low or high dose, single or two shots; roughly five received placebo; per-sample allocation not given. Day 63 after the first vaccine or placebo injection was the time point for sampling. The repertoire was sequenced with immunoSEQ multiplex PCR; TCRdb's copy has only in-frame clones and lacks some. The sample holds roughly 460,000 clones, about 89% seen once. Here the sequenced sample was peripheral blood, taken in a trial of Ad26.COV2.S vaccine versus placebo. The receptors were sampled from a person between 18 and 65 years old who received the Ad26.COV2.S COVID-19 vaccine or a placebo.

The rearrangement joins TRBV12-5 to TRBJ2-1; D is perhaps TRBD2 (5 bases). This CDR3 contains 13 residues. Between the trimmed V and J ends, which lost 3 bases and 9 bases, there was a span of 12 bases. Germline V CDR1 and CDR2: LGHNT, FRNRAP. CDR3 bases: TGTGCTAGTGGTTTTATTGGCGAGGGTGAGCAGTTCTTC. Its protein is CASGFIGEGEQFF.

This clone has only one observation. The chain employs TRBV7-2 and TRBJ1-1; the D is unclear. The V and J ends lost 3 bases and 5 bases respectively, with 13 bases between them. Germline CDR1 reads SGHTA; CDR2 reads FQGNSA. The CDR3 sequence is 14 residues long. The CDR3 sequence is CASSFGPGVTEAFF. The CDR3 region has the DNA TGTGCCAGCAGCTTTGGTCCGGGTGTGACTGAAGCTTTCTTT.

The chain links TRBV7-2 to TRBJ2-1, with D perhaps matching TRBD2 (5 bases). The V gene lost 4 bases and the J gene lost 2 bases, with 12 bases spanning the gap. Germline V gives CDR1 SGHTA, CDR2 FQGNSA. There are 15 residues in the CDR3. In DNA form, the CDR3 reads TGTGCCAGCAGCTCGAAGACTACCGCCTACAATGAGCAGTTCTTC. Residues: CASSSKTTAYNEQFF.

This chain uses TRBV6-6 with TRBJ1-2, with TRBD1 as a possible D gene (5 bases). CDR3 length equals 15 residues. The ends were cut back, 6 bases at V and 2 bases at J, with 16 bases in the middle. Germline CDR1 MNHNY, CDR2 SVGAGI (reference sequence). The CDR3 DNA reads as TGTGCCAGCAGCAGGGAGGAGGGGTTAAACTATGGCTACACCTTC. This translates into CASSREEGLNYGYTF.

The CDR3 DNA reads as TGTGCCAGTAGCCGTTTCCAGGGACAAGAGACCCAGTACTTC. Its protein product is CASSRFQGQETQYF. The rearrangement uses TRBV19 and TRBJ2-5, with D perhaps TRBD1 (5 bases). CDR1 and CDR2 (germline): LNHDA, SQIVND (reference sequence). The V and J ends lost 6 bases and 2 bases respectively, with 13 bases between them. The CDR3 loop spans 14 amino acids.

Concerning this clone: Other DNA variants within this sample encode the same CDR3. The V call is TRBV5-1, the J call TRBJ2-1; D uncertain. V lost 0 bases to trimming and J lost 7 bases, with 8 bases between them. The CDR3 sequence is 13 residues long. CDR1 is SGHRS and CDR2 is YFSETQ in the germline V gene. The CDR3 loop is CASSLVVGNEQFF. The CDR3 bases are TGCGCCAGCAGCTTGGTAGTAGGGAATGAGCAGTTCTTC.

CDR3 coding DNA: TGTGCCAGCAGTTTATCAGGGATGGGTCAGCCCCAGCATTTT. Amino acid sequence: CASSLSGMGQPQHF. The V call is TRBV28, the J call TRBJ1-5, with D tentatively TRBD1 (5 bases). The CDR3 covers 14 residues. The germline V gene encodes CDR1 MDHEN and CDR2 SYDVKM. Trimming shortened V by 1 base and J by 6 bases, and 10 bases separated the two germline ends.

A remark on this clone: Other DNA sequences in the same sample also yield this CDR3. V is TRBV9 and J is TRBJ2-1; D is unresolved. The germline V gene has CDR1 SGDLS and CDR2 YYNGEE. V shed 1 base and J shed 4 bases, with 6 bases lying between them. This CDR3 is built from 13 residues. This CDR3 is CASSVTDYNEQFF. In DNA, the CDR3 is TGTGCCAGCAGCGTAACAGATTACAATGAGCAGTTCTTC. The variable domain in full, with the rest retrieved from reference TRBV9 and TRBJ2-1, is DSGVTQTPKHLITATGQRVTLRCSPRSGDLSVYWYQQSLDQGLQFLIQYYNGEERAKGNILERFSAQQFPDLHSELNLSSLELGDSALYFCASSVTDYNEQFFGPGTRLTVL.

This clone was seen a handful of times. The genes are TRBV15 and TRBJ2-5; D is uncertain. V was trimmed by 1 base and J by 2 bases, leaving 5 bases between them. The germline V gene has CDR1 LNHNV and CDR2 YYDKDF (reference sequence). This CDR3 is 13 amino acids long. The CDR3 coding sequence is TGTGCCACCAGCAGAGTTGCGCAAGAGACCCAGTACTTC. This sequence encodes CATSRVAQETQYF.

V gene TRBV7-2 combines with J gene TRBJ1-3, with TRBD1 identical over 7 bases. This CDR3 spans 14 amino acids. V trimming: 5 bases; J trimming: 2 bases; junction bases outside the gene matches: 3. Germline CDR1 and CDR2: SGHTA and FQGNSA. CDR3 loop: CASSRTGAGNTIYF. CDR3 nucleotides: TGTGCCAGCAGCCGTACAGGGGCTGGAAACACCATATATTTT.

The chain is built from TRBV6-1 and TRBJ2-5; the match to TRBD2 covers 7 bases. CDR1 is MNHNS, CDR2 SASEGT, per germline. CDR3 size: 14 residues. The V segment lost 3 bases and the J segment 3 bases; nucleotides outside the gene matches: 4. Here the CDR3 reads CASSDMGGKETQYF. The CDR3 region has the DNA TGTGCCAGCAGTGACATGGGAGGGAAAGAGACCCAGTACTTC.

The chain recombines TRBV30 with TRBJ2-1, with TRBD2 identical over 9 bases. Germline lookup yields CDR1 GTSNPN and CDR2 SVGIG (reference sequence). The V and J ends lost 5 bases and 6 bases, in that order; junction bases with no gene match: 8. The CDR3 extends over 14 amino acids. CDR3 sequence (DNA): TGTGCCTGGGCTCCCGGGACTAGCACCAATGAGCAGTTCTTC. Protein: CAWAPGTSTNEQFF. The whole variable domain, remainder taken from reference TRBV30 and TRBJ2-1, is SQTIHQWPATLVQPVGSPLSLECTVEGTSNPNLYWYRQAAGRGLQLLFYSVGIGQISSEVPQNLSASRPQDRQFILSSKKLLLSDSGFYLCAWAPGTSTNEQFFGPGTRLTVL.

This chain uses TRBV27 with TRBJ1-1; 7 bases align to TRBD1. This CDR3 is built from 14 residues. Losses at the gene ends were 0 bases for V and 11 bases for J; bases not matched to a gene: 9. Germline-derived CDR1 and CDR2 are MNHEY and SMNVEV (reference sequence). The CDR3 bases are TGTGCCAGCAGTTTATCCCAGGACAGGCAGAGGGCTTTCTTT. This sequence encodes CASSLSQDRQRAFF.

The chain carries TRBV6-5 and TRBJ1-4; perhaps TRBD1 as D (5 bases). The CDR3 has 14 amino acids. V was cut by 7 bases and J by 0 bases, with 9 bases left in between. Germline CDR1 reads MNHEY; CDR2 reads SVGAGI. CDR3: CASTVGATNEKLFF. For the CDR3, the DNA is TGTGCCAGCACCGTGGGGGCAACTAATGAAAAACTGTTTTTT.